This TCR beta chain was captured in a study of regulatory T cells in long-lasting Graves disease. In regard to this clonotype: Its target is not known.

Study observations and caveats: There was favoring of TRBV28, TRBJ1-2 and TRBJ2-5 in persistent disease.

Time point here: newly diagnosed GD, antithyroid drugs for less than 3 months. The TCR library was made from RNA that had been extracted from PBMCs in TRIzol. The authors built TCR beta libraries using iRepertoire HTBI primers and Arm-PCR of CDR3 regions. TCRdb ran MiXCR on the multiplex PCR reads and lists one entry per CDR3 protein. The sample records 680,000 or so distinct CDR3 sequences, about 16% being singletons. The CDR3 is 16 residues long. The V and J ends lost 2 bases and 3 bases respectively, with 17 bases between them. Germline values: CDR1 MNHNS, CDR2 SASEGT. These data are also associated with another study on T cells in Graves' hyperthyroidism and ophthalmopathy. Turning to that study: TCR CDR3 regions were first amplified by RT-PCR with HTBI primers. Most thyroid clonotypes that were expanded above 0.001 also turned up in blood.

Sequenced here: peripheral blood mononuclear cells (PBMCs), sampled at new diagnosis, from a patient treated with antithyroid drugs. The chain couples TRBV6-1 to TRBJ2-7, with D maybe TRBD2 (5 bases). This clonotype was sampled from a woman aged 25 to 39 with Graves disease. The CDR3 loop reads CASSELPSIILYEQYF. CDR3 in DNA: TGTGCCAGCAGTGAACTCCCTAGCATCATCCTCTACGAGCAGTACTTC.